This T cell receptor (beta chain) originates from a study of T-cell reconstitution after alpha-beta-depleted transplantation in children. General study findings and limits: Several hundred graft clones that had expanded were reportedly the source of alpha-beta T cells about two months after transplant. At day 60, the high TCRbeta diversity found in some patients originated from recipient T cells and thymic progenitors that had survived. Once a year had passed after transplant, T-cell counts and diversity came mostly from newly produced T cells.

This clonotype has a handful of counts. Antigen: not known. Preparing the TCRbeta library involved the use of unique molecular identifiers. In TCRdb, the PCR reads were re-called with MiXCR into one record per CDR3 protein. Of around 370,000 distinct CDR3 sequences listed, roughly 16% were seen once; the top ten hold roughly 40%. The TCR sequence derives from a male patient aged 2 to 10 who had a stem cell transplant for acute lymphoblastic leukemia, so the T cells may come from the graft donor. The starting material was PBMCs, mostly from graft donor cells, obtained 360 days after TCRalphabeta/CD19-depleted stem cell transplant.

CDR3 nucleotide sequence: TGTGCCAGCAGGATACAGGGACCAACAGAGACCCAGTACTTC. Its protein product is CASRIQGPTETQYF. V is TRBV28 and J is TRBJ2-5; D might be TRBD1 (6 bases). CDR3 size: 14 residues. Germline CDR1 is MDHEN and CDR2 is SYDVKM. Trimming removed 6 bases at V and 4 bases at J, with 15 bases between.